Many counts were recorded for the clone carrying this T cell receptor (beta chain). Its target is not known. This CDR3 spans 18 amino acids. The germline CDR1 and CDR2 sequences are KGHSH and LQKENI. Germline trimming cut 3 bases from V and 0 bases from J; bases unmatched to any gene: 11. Time point noted: newly diagnosed GD, antithyroid drugs for less than 3 months. Generation of the TCR library employed RNA extracted from PBMCs. The entry originates in a study of regulatory T cells in long-lasting Graves disease. Whole-study context: Graves' patients with a new diagnosis had received antithyroid drugs under 3 months. General observations from the study: Graves' patients with persistent disease showed TCR diversity lower than patients newly diagnosed. Persistent disease showed a preference for TRBV28, TRBJ1-2 and TRBJ2-5. The persistent group shared 2,500 to 3,000 public clonotypes, more than the roughly 970 shared by new patients.

Sequencing libraries for TCR beta were prepared with iRepertoire HTBI primers and Arm-PCR of CDR3 regions. One entry per CDR3 protein, called by TCRdb with MiXCR from the multiplex PCR reads. Of roughly 500,000 distinct CDR3 sequences listed, 12% are singletons. This sample also belongs to another study, concerning T cells in Graves' hyperthyroidism and ophthalmopathy.

The V gene is TRBV18, the J gene TRBJ1-1, with 9 nucleotides matching TRBD1. Sample: peripheral blood mononuclear cells (PBMCs), taken at new diagnosis, from a patient treated with antithyroid drugs. This clonotype was obtained from a woman aged 25 to 39 with Graves disease. Here the CDR3 reads CASSPRTGTGTMNTEAFF. The CDR3 region has the DNA TGTGCCAGCTCACCCCGGACGGGGACAGGGACCATGAACACTGAAGCTTTCTTT.